The rows below give T cell receptor beta chains drawn from one sample of a study of post-analysis software for immune sequencing data. TCRdb itself ran the PCR reads through MiXCR, one entry per CDR3 protein. The sample contains some 260,000 distinct CDR3 sequences, roughly a third of which appear only once. The sample consisted of blood. The receptor set was obtained from a girl aged 5-17 years with multiple sclerosis. The CDR3 runs from the conserved cysteine through the conserved F or W. D genes are given only for firm matches. The size of a clone is reported for some rows only, either as once, few or many, or as a class for expanded clones.

v_call	j_call	clone_size	d_call	cdr3_aa	cdr3_nt
TRBV4-2	TRBJ2-1	many	.	CASSQDGKRGLGSRSYNEQFF	TGTGCCAGCAGCCAAGATGGTAAAAGGGGCCTCGGTTCTCGCTCCTACAATGAGCAGTTCTTC
TRBV2	TRBJ2-7	.	.	CASKGLNYEQYF	TGTGCCAGCAAGGGACTTAACTACGAGCAGTACTTC
TRBV29-1	TRBJ2-1	many	TRBD2	CSVARTSGSNEQFF	TGCAGCGTAGCCAGGACTAGCGGGAGCAATGAGCAGTTCTTC
TRBV29-1	TRBJ2-1	.	.	CSGSGNEQFF	TGCAGCGGCAGTGGGAATGAGCAGTTCTTC
TRBV20-1	TRBJ1-5	many	.	CSARVREGVRNQPQHF	TGCAGTGCTAGAGTCAGGGAGGGGGTTCGCAATCAGCCCCAGCATTTT
TRBV7-2	TRBJ1-4	.	.	CASRPTMANEKLFF	TGTGCCAGCAGACCAACAATGGCTAATGAAAAACTGTTTTTT
TRBV29-1	TRBJ2-3	many	TRBD1	CSVGPGGADTQYF	TGCAGCGTTGGGCCAGGGGGCGCAGATACGCAGTATTTT
TRBV7-9	TRBJ1-2	.	TRBD1	CASSYASGGADYGYTF	TGTGCCAGCAGTTACGCCTCAGGGGGAGCCGACTATGGCTACACCTTC
TRBV5-5	TRBJ2-1	many	TRBD2	CASDPTLAGEGSEQFF	TGTGCCAGCGATCCTACGCTAGCGGGAGAGGGGAGTGAGCAGTTCTTC
TRBV18	TRBJ2-1	.	.	CASSPGQLYNEQFF	TGTGCCAGCTCACCAGGGCAGCTTTACAATGAGCAGTTCTTC
TRBV7-9	TRBJ2-3	many	TRBD1	CASSSTSGGRTDTQYF	TGTGCCAGCAGCTCCACGTCAGGGGGTAGGACAGATACGCAGTATTTT
TRBV28	TRBJ1-4	.	.	CASSIPRRGAGEKLFF	TGTGCCAGCAGTATCCCCCGGAGAGGGGCTGGGGAAAAACTGTTTTTT